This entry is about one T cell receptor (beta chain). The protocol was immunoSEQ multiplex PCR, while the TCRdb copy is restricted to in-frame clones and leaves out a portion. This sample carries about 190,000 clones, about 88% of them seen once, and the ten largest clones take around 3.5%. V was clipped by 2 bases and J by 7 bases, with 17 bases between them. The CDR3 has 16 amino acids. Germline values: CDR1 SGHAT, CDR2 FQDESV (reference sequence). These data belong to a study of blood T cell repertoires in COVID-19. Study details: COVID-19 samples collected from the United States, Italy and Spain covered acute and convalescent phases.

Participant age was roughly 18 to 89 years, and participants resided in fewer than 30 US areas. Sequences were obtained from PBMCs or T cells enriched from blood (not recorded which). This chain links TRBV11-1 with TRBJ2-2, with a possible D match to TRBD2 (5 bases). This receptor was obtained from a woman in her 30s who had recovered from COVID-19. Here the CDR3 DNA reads TGTGCCAGCAGCTTAAGGGAGCCAGAGGCCGGCGGGGAGCTGTTTTTT. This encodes CASSLREPEAGGELFF.